This T cell receptor beta chain originates from a study of response to subunit inactivated influenza vaccine. MiXCR, applied by TCRdb to the RT-PCR reads, yields one record per CDR3 protein. The repertoire consists of about 700,000 distinct CDR3 sequences, with around a sixth occurring once and the leading ten covering under 14%. This clonotype has at least ten counts. The ends were cut back, 5 bases at V and 1 base at J, with 20 bases in the middle. Germline V gene lookup returns CDR1 SEHNR and CDR2 FQNEAQ (reference sequence). CDR3 length: 17 amino acids. The specimen comprised PBMCs from blood, sampled 12 days after vaccination. The rearrangement links TRBV7-9 to TRBJ2-5; perhaps TRBD1 as D (6 bases). This receptor was identified in a man aged 50-59 years who received an inactivated influenza vaccine. The CDR3 loop reads CASSPKVGQHLQETQYF. CDR3 bases: TGTGCCAGCAGCCCTAAGGTCGGACAGCACCTCCAAGAGACCCAGTACTTC.